The source of this T cell receptor (beta chain) is a study of long-term antiretroviral therapy in people with HIV. It was version v3.0 of the immunoSEQ assay that was run at survey level. Sequencing efforts were directed toward roughly 35,000-55,000 T-cell genomes per sample. Method: immunoSEQ multiplex PCR; TCRdb's copy keeps in-frame clones and lacks some. The table includes 42,000 or so clones, 75% to 90% detected once. The germline V gene encodes CDR1 SNHLY and CDR2 FYNNEI. This CDR3 spans 12 amino acids. The V and J ends lost 6 bases and 6 bases, in that order; junction bases with no gene match: 1. This clone appeared a few times.

This chain uses TRBV2 with TRBJ1-4; 7 positions match TRBD1. The sequencing here drew on unsorted PBMCs, taken 3.1 years after starting antiretroviral therapy. The source is a woman between 50 and 59 years old with HIV. CDR3 nucleotides: TGTGCCAGCAGGGGGACAGATGAAAAACTGTTTTTT. Translated: CASRGTDEKLFF.